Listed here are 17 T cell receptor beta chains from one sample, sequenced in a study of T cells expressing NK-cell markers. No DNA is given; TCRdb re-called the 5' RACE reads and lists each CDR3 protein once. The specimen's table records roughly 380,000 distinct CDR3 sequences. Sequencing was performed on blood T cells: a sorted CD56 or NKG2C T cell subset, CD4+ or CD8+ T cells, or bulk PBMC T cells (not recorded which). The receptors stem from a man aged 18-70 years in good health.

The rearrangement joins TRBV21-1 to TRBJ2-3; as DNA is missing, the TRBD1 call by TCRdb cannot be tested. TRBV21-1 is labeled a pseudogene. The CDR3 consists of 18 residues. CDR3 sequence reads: CASSKGPLADRGHDTQYF.

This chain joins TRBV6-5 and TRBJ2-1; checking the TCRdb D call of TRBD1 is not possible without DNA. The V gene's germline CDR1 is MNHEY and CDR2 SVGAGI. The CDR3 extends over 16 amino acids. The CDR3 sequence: CASSSYGTGPYNEQFF.

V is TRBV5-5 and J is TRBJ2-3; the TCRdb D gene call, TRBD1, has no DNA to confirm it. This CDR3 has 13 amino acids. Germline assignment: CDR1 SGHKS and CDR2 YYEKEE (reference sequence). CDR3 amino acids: CASSAGSGGTQYF.

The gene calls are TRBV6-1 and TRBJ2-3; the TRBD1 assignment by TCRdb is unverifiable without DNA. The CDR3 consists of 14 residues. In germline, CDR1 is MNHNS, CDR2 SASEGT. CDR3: CASSDRGSTDTQYF.

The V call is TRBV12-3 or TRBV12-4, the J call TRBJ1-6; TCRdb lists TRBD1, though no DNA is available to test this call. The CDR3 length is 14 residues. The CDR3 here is CASSLVGQGPPLHF.

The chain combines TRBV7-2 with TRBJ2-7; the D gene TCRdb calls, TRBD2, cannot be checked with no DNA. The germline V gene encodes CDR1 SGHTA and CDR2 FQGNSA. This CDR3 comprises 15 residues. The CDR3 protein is CASSLGTSTTYEQYF.

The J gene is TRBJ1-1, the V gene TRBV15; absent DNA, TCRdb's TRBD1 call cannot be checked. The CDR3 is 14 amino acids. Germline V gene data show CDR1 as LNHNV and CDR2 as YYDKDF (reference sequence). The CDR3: CATSGTPYGEEAFF. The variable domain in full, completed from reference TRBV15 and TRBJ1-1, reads DAMVIQNPRYQVTQFGKPVTLSCSQTLNHNVMYWYQQKSSQAPKLLFHYYDKDFNNEADTPDNFQSRRPNTSFCFLDIRSPGLGDTAMYLCATSGTPYGEEAFFGQGTRLTVV.

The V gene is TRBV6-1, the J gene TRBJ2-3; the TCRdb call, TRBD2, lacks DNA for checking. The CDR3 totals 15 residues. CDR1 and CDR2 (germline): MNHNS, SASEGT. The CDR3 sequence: CASKKSGVSTDTQYF.

This CDR3 reads CASSIRQGGTGELFF. This chain links TRBV7-9 with TRBJ2-2; TCRdb gives TRBD1 as the D gene, but with no DNA this cannot be confirmed. The CDR3 length is 15 residues. CDR1 and CDR2 from the germline V gene are SEHNR and FQNEAQ (reference sequence). Supplemented by reference TRBV7-9 and TRBJ2-2, the full variable domain reads DTGVSQNPRHKITKRGQNVTFRCDPISEHNRLYWYRQTLGQGPEFLTYFQNEAQLEKSRLLSDRFSAERPKGSFSTLEIQRTEQGDSAMYLCASSIRQGGTGELFFGEGSRLTVL.

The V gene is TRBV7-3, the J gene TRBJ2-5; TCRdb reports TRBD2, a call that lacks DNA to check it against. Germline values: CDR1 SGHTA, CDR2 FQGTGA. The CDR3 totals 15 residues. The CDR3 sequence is CASSLLATTRETQYF.

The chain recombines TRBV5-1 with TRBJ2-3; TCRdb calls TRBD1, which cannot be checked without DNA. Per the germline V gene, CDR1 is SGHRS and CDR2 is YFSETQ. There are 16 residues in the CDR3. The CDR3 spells CASSPRTGGYTDTQYF. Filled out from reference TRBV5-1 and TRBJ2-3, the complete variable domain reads KAGVTQTPRYLIKTRGQQVTLSCSPISGHRSVSWYQQTPGQGLQFLFEYFSETQRNKGNFPGRFSGRQFSNSRSEMNVSTLELGDSALYLCASSPRTGGYTDTQYFGPGTRLTVL.

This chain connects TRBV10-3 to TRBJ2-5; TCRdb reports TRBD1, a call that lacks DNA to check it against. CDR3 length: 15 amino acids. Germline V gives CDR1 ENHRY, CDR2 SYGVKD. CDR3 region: CAISDHGQGQETQYF.

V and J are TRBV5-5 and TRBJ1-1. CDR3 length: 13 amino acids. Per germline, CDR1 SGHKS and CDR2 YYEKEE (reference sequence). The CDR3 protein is CASRGLLNTEAFF.

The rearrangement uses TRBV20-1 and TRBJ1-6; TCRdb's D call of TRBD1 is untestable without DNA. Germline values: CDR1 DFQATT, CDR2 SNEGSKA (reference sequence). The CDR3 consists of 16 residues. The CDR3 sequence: CSAKDRGKTHNSPLHF.

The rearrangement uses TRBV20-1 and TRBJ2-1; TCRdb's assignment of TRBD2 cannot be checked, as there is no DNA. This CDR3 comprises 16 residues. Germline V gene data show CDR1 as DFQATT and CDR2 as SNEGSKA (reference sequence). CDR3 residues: CSALKLAGGLRNEQFF.

CDR3 protein: CASSYLLDRREQFF. This chain connects TRBV6-5 to TRBJ2-1. The CDR3 consists of 14 residues. CDR1 is MNHEY and CDR2 is SVGAGI in the germline V gene.

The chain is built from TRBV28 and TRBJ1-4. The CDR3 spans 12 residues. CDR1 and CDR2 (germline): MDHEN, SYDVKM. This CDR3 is CASRVRDEKLFF.